The following is a T cell receptor (beta chain) sequence with its context. This specimen comes from a study of blood T cell repertoires in COVID-19. About the study: Whether acute or convalescent, the COVID-19 samples came from the United States, Italy and Spain. The cDNA or gDNA used as material had been derived from T cells, B-cell-depleted T cells, or PBMCs.

As handled by the study authors: Quantification of nucleated cells was approximated via reference gene primer amplification. Data came from immunoSEQ multiplex PCR; TCRdb stores just in-frame clones and leaves some out. The DNA gave D and trimming, while V, J and clone size come from that table. The repertoire holds just under 90,000 clones, with roughly 84% as singletons. Trimming removed 5 bases from V and 4 bases from J; junction bases left unmatched: 4. The CDR3 extends over 13 amino acids. CDR1 is MNHEY, CDR2 SVGAGI, per germline. The chain carries TRBV6-5 and TRBJ2-7; 8 bases agree with TRBD1. The sequence was collected from a woman older than 75 with acute or convalescent COVID-19. What was sequenced was peripheral blood. The CDR3 spells CASSQGAFYEQYF. CDR3 nucleotides: TGTGCCAGCAGTCAGGGGGCGTTTTACGAGCAGTACTTC.